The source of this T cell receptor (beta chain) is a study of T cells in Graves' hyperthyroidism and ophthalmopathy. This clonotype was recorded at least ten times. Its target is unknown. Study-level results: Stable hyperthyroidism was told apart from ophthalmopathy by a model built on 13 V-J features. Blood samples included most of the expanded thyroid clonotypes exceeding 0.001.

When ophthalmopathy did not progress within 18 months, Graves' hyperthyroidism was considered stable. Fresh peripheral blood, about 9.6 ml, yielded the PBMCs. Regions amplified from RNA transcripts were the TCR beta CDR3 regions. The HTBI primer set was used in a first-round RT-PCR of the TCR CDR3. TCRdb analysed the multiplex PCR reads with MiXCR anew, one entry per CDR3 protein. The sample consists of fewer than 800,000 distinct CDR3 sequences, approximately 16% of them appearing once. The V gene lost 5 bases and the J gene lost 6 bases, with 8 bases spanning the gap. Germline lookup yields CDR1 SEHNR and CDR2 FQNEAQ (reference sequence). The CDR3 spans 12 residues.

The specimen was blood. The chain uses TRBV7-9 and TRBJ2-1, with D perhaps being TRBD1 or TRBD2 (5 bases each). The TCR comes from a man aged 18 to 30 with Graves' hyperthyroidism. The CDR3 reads CASSEGPNEQFF. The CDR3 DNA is TGTGCCAGCAGCGAGGGGCCCAATGAGCAGTTCTTC.